This T cell receptor (beta chain) was identified during a study of shared clonotypes between healthy human individuals. Study results and caveats: Around 5% was the fraction of naive CD4 clonotypes found shared across a few donors. Enrolling few donors narrowed the genetic and exposure-history diversity that was represented.

Concerning this clone: The antigen remains unidentified.

Deep-level assay runs were performed. Sequencing was performed with immunoSEQ multiplex PCR; in TCRdb, only in-frame clones are kept and a portion is missing. The sample yields 2 million to 2.5 million clones, 80% to 95% seen once. Into CD45RA+ naive and CD45RA-negative memory subsets, the CD4+ cells were split. Germline loops: CDR1 MGHDK, CDR2 SYGVNS. V lost 1 base and J lost 2, with 15 bases in between. This CDR3 region has 17 residues. The sample comprised naive CD4+ T cells from PBMCs. Documented subset: CD45RA+ positively selected. The sequence was collected from a man between 18 and 35 years old in good health. Some clones in this sample may be carry-over from other donors' samples. The rearrangement uses TRBV25-1 and TRBJ2-1, with D perhaps being TRBD1 or TRBD2 (5 bases each). The CDR3 DNA sequence: TGTGCCAGCAGTGAATGGGACCGGAGCGGCACCTACAATGAGCAGTTCTTC. It codes for CASSEWDRSGTYNEQFF.